The clone carrying this TCR beta chain was counted many times. The target antigen is unknown. The diagnosis was founded upon clinical symptoms, serum thyroxine, TRAb, thyroid ultrasound and orbital computed tomography. After removal of 7 bases from V and 7 bases from J, the junction contained 7 bases not matched to a gene. The germline CDR1 and CDR2 sequences are SQVTM and ANQGSEA. The CDR3 runs to 12 residues. The record originates from a study of Graves' ophthalmopathy and Graves' hyperthyroidism. For repertoire sequencing, the TCR beta CDR3 regions were amplified from RNA transcripts. RT-PCR was first run with HTBI primers, then multiplex PCR in a second round. TCRdb reanalysed the multiplex PCR reads using MiXCR and keeps one entry per CDR3 protein. The sample yields about 210,000 distinct CDR3 sequences, around 30% seen once. Points from the study as a whole: Ophthalmopathy and stable hyperthyroidism were discriminated by a 13-signature model, with 85% to 90% sensitivity and about 76% specificity.

This chain joins TRBV29-1 and TRBJ1-1; 9 bases match TRBD1. The specimen was peripheral blood. This TCR was sampled from a man aged 45 to 65 with Graves' ophthalmopathy. The CDR3 bases are TGCAGCGCAGGACAGGGGATTGGTGAAGCTTTCTTT. This translates into CSAGQGIGEAFF.